These T cell receptor beta chains were read from a single sample in a study of T cell responses to AZD1222 COVID-19 vaccine. Using immunoSEQ multiplex PCR, the repertoire was profiled, and TCRdb retains in-frame clones only, with some absent. The sample contains 200,000 to 300,000 clones, 93% of which appear only once. The specimen comprised peripheral blood, sampled on day 0 of AZD1222 vaccination. Source of these receptors: an adult in good health. Both conserved end residues are part of each CDR3. Fields, in order: CDR3 DNA, CDR3 protein, J gene, D gene, V gene, clone size. D genes are given only for firm matches. The size entry is marked missing in some rows and otherwise reads once, few, many or a size class.

TGTGCCAGCAGTCCAAGGACAGGGGGTCTCCATTGGCAGTACTTC,CASSPRTGGLHWQYF,TRBJ2-7,TRBD1,TRBV28,.
TGTGCCAGCAGTACGACAGGGGATACGCAGTATTTT,CASSTTGDTQYF,TRBJ2-3,TRBD1,TRBV2,.
TGTGCCAGCAGATTCTACCAAGAGACCCAGTACTTC,CASRFYQETQYF,TRBJ2-5,.,TRBV2,.
TGTGCCAGCAGCCTGTCTAGCGGGGGTGTGAACACCGGGGAGCTGTTTTTT,CASSLSSGGVNTGELFF,TRBJ2-2,TRBD2,TRBV11-3,once
TGTGCCAGCAGTGACAGCGGGAGGGTAGAGACCCAGTACTTC,CASSDSGRVETQYF,TRBJ2-5,TRBD2,TRBV25-1,.
TGTGCCACCAGCAGAACAATCGGGACAGAAGGGACCCAGTACTTC,CATSRTIGTEGTQYF,TRBJ2-5,TRBD1,TRBV15,.
TGTGCCAGCAGTTTATTCAATGGGGCAGGGGGCTATGGCTACACCTTC,CASSLFNGAGGYGYTF,TRBJ1-2,TRBD1,TRBV28,.
TGTGCCAGCGCTGGGCCTAGCGCCGTACATGAGCAGTTCTTC,CASAGPSAVHEQFF,TRBJ2-1,.,TRBV2,once
TGTGCCAGTAGTACCCAGGGGAGGGACTATGGCTACACCTTC,CASSTQGRDYGYTF,TRBJ1-2,.,TRBV19,.
TGTGCCAGCAGTTTATTTTCAGGGGGTGACTATAATTCACCCCTCCACTTT,CASSLFSGGDYNSPLHF,TRBJ1-6,TRBD1,TRBV27,.
TGTGCCAGCAGCCGGAAGGGTAACTATGGCTACACCTTC,CASSRKGNYGYTF,TRBJ1-2,.,TRBV5-4,.
TGTGCCAGTAGTTGGCGGCCCACGGAGACCGGGGAGCTGTTTTTT,CASSWRPTETGELFF,TRBJ2-2,.,TRBV19,.